This T cell receptor beta chain was recorded in a study of cytomegalovirus exposure and HLA in healthy donors. Germline lookup yields CDR1 DFQATT and CDR2 SNEGSKA (reference sequence). The CDR3 runs to 11 residues. The protocol was immunoSEQ multiplex PCR, while the TCRdb copy is restricted to in-frame clones and leaves out a portion. The sample comprises about 60,000 clones, roughly nine tenths of which are singletons, and 1% to 1.2% rests with the top ten. This clone was found once. Mismatch with germline at one junction end may stem from a read error. The V call is TRBV20-1, the J call TRBJ2-5, with a weak D call TRBD2 (5 bases). The source material was PBMCs. The TCR comes from a man younger than 30 in good health and CMV-seronegative. CDR3 amino acids: CSSRRGETQYF. The DNA for the CDR3 is TGCAGTTCTAGACGCGGGGAGACCCAGTACTTC.